A selection of T cell receptor beta chains follows, all from one sample in a study of CD8 T cells in Susac syndrome. Via MiXCR, TCRdb re-called the immunoSEQ multiplex PCR reads, giving one row per CDR3 protein. This sample has about 140,000 distinct CDR3 sequences, with 90% to 96% found just once. Sequencing was done on a sample of CD4+ T cells from PBMCs. Receptors originate from a human donor with Susac syndrome. The CDR3 runs from the conserved cysteine through the conserved F or W. The order of the fields is D gene, clone size, V gene, J gene, CDR3 protein, CDR3 DNA. The D gene is left open where the match is weak. The size entry is marked missing in some rows and otherwise reads once, few, many or a size class.

NA	NA	TRBV23-1	TRBJ2-3	CASSRGSTTSTDTQYF	TGCGCCAGCAGTCGTGGCAGCACAACTAGCACAGATACGCAGTATTTT
NA	NA	TRBV3-1	TRBJ1-2	CASSQPQGYGYTF	TGTGCCAGCAGCCAACCCCAGGGGTATGGCTACACCTTC
NA	NA	TRBV29-1	TRBJ2-1	CSVATGGNEQFF	TGCAGCGTTGCGACAGGCGGGAATGAGCAGTTCTTC
NA	NA	TRBV4-1	TRBJ2-7	CASSQDWTFYEQYF	TGCGCCAGCAGCCAAGACTGGACTTTCTACGAGCAGTACTTC
NA	NA	TRBV12-3/TRBV12-4	TRBJ1-6	CASSLGGREIRSPLHF	TGTGCCAGCAGTTTGGGGGGCAGGGAGATCAGATCACCCCTCCACTTT
NA	NA	TRBV6-5	TRBJ2-5	CASSPRLGEETQYF	TGTGCCAGCAGTCCCCGACTAGGCGAAGAGACCCAGTACTTC
NA	once	TRBV12-3/TRBV12-4	TRBJ2-5	CASRGNLQETQYF	TGTGCCAGCAGAGGCAACCTTCAAGAGACCCAGTACTTC
NA	NA	TRBV19	TRBJ2-6	CASRSRGSGANVLTF	TGTGCCAGTAGAAGTAGGGGCTCTGGGGCCAACGTCCTGACTTTC
TRBD2	NA	TRBV9	TRBJ2-4	CASSVSLAGGPRYF	TGTGCCAGCAGCGTAAGCCTAGCGGGAGGGCCGAGATACTTC
NA	NA	TRBV20-1	TRBJ2-3	CSAPAHPGVLTDTQYF	TGCAGTGCCCCGGCCCACCCGGGGGTTCTCACAGATACGCAGTATTTT
NA	NA	TRBV3-1	TRBJ2-5	CASSQGARETQYF	TGTGCCAGCAGCCAGGGGGCCCGAGAGACCCAGTACTTC
NA	NA	TRBV5-6	TRBJ2-1	CASSLVGRQNLNNEQFF	TGTGCCAGCAGCTTGGTTGGACGCCAGAACCTGAACAATGAGCAGTTCTTC
NA	NA	TRBV14	TRBJ2-2	CASSTLGPGELFF	TGTGCCAGCAGCACTCTAGGGCCCGGGGAGCTGTTTTTT
NA	NA	TRBV20-1	TRBJ1-6	CSARVSGDSPLHF	TGCAGTGCTAGAGTGTCGGGGGATTCACCCCTCCACTTT
NA	NA	TRBV6-2/TRBV6-3	TRBJ2-6	CASSYSLTGANVLTF	TGTGCCAGCAGTTACTCTCTAACTGGGGCCAACGTCCTGACTTTC
TRBD2	NA	TRBV12-3/TRBV12-4	TRBJ2-4	CASSLDRGGDIQYF	TGTGCCAGCAGTTTAGACCGGGGGGGGGACATTCAGTACTTC
NA	NA	TRBV29-1	TRBJ2-1	CSVVVGSSYNEQFF	TGCAGCGTTGTTGTCGGGAGCTCCTACAATGAGCAGTTCTTC
NA	few	TRBV14	TRBJ2-3	CASSHGDTQYF	TGTGCCAGCAGCCATGGTGATACGCAGTATTTT
NA	few	TRBV5-1	TRBJ1-1	CASSLMGQGTEAFF	TGCGCCAGCAGCTTGATGGGCCAAGGGACTGAAGCTTTCTTT
NA	NA	TRBV7-9	TRBJ1-3	CASSSEDGSKGNTIYF	TGTGCCAGCAGCTCCGAAGACGGCAGCAAAGGAAACACCATATATTTT
NA	NA	TRBV29-1	TRBJ2-1	CSVEGGGGSYNEQFF	TGCAGCGTTGAGGGCGGAGGGGGGTCCTACAATGAGCAGTTCTTC
NA	once	TRBV7-9	TRBJ1-5	CASSKNNQPQHF	TGTGCCAGCAGCAAAAACAATCAGCCCCAGCATTTT
TRBD2	NA	TRBV4-1	TRBJ2-1	CASSQGLAGGGYNEQFF	TGCGCCAGCAGCCAAGGACTAGCGGGGGGTGGTTACAATGAGCAGTTCTTC
TRBD1	NA	TRBV6-5	TRBJ1-6	CASSYKPGQGLSPLHF	TGTGCCAGCAGTTACAAACCGGGACAGGGACTTTCACCCCTCCACTTT
NA	NA	TRBV20-1	TRBJ1-5	CSASAGSFNQPQHF	TGCAGTGCTAGCGCGGGCAGCTTCAATCAGCCCCAGCATTTT
NA	NA	TRBV12-3/TRBV12-4	TRBJ1-6	CASSSPRSPLHF	TGTGCCAGCAGTTCCCCTAGATCACCCCTCCACTTT
TRBD2	NA	TRBV27	TRBJ2-3	CASSLSLLAGVGTQYF	TGTGCCAGCAGTTTATCACTACTAGCGGGAGTCGGTACGCAGTATTTT
NA	NA	TRBV11-2	TRBJ2-3	CASSSDRTDTQYF	TGTGCCAGCAGCTCGGACAGAACGGATACGCAGTATTTT